This TCR beta chain was identified during a study of HIV-infected patients and healthy controls. The repertoire came from unfractionated whole blood and reflected all unsorted peripheral T cells. Reverse transcription used around 500 ng RNA and constant-region primers for alpha and beta. Using multiplexing indices, alpha and beta chain libraries were generated apart by chain-specific third strand synthesis. TCRdb reprocessed the 5' RACE reads via MiXCR and lists one record per CDR3 protein. The sample consists of more than 15,000 distinct CDR3 sequences, roughly 9.5% of them appearing once. Study outcomes and limitations: HIV-infected patients shared fewer CDR3 sequences between individuals than healthy controls.

To note about this clonotype: Its antigen is as yet unknown.

The CDR3 length is 16 residues. From germline, CDR1 is SNHLY and CDR2 FYNNEI. V lost 8 bases, J lost 7 bases, and 15 bases stayed unmatched. Material for sequencing was blood. The receptor was derived from an adult in good health. The V and J genes are TRBV2 and TRBJ1-4; 8 positions agree with TRBD1. The CDR3 region has the DNA TGTGCCAGCTACGCCGCCCCGGGACAGGTGACTGAAAAACTGTTTTTT. It encodes CASYAAPGQVTEKLFF.